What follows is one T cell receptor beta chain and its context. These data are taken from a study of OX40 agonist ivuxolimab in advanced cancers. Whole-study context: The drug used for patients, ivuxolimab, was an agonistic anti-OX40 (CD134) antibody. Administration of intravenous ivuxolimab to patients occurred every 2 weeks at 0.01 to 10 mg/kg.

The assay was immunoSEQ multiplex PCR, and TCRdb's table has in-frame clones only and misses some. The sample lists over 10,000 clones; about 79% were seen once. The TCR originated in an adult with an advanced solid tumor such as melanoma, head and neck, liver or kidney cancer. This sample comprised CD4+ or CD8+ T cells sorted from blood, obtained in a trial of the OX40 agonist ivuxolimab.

The CDR3: CASSFHRTYEQYF. The DNA for the CDR3 is TGTGCCAGCAGCTTCCACAGGACCTACGAGCAGTACTTC. V and J are TRBV11-2 and TRBJ2-7, with D possibly matching TRBD1 (5 bases). CDR1 is SGHAT and CDR2 is FQNNGV in the germline V gene. The germline V and J ends were trimmed by 3 bases and 2 bases, with 8 bases remaining between them. The CDR3 loop spans 13 amino acids. Full variable domain (remainder filled in from reference TRBV11-2 and TRBJ2-7): EAGVAQSPRYKIIEKRQSVAFWCNPISGHATLYWYQQILGQGPKLLIQFQNNGVVDDSQLPKDRFSAERLKGVDSTLKIQPAKLEDSAVYLCASSFHRTYEQYFGPGTRLTVT.